This entry is about one T cell receptor beta chain. What it binds is unknown. MiXCR was run by TCRdb on the RT-PCR reads, yielding one entry per CDR3 protein. The table shows roughly 700,000 distinct CDR3 sequences, with 15% to 19% occurring only once. The sample originates from a study of response to subunit inactivated influenza vaccine. Study results and caveats: Authors suggested seasonal influenza vaccinations each recruit few new T cells.

The trim removed 6 bases at V and 6 bases at J, leaving 3 bases unmatched. The CDR3 covers 13 residues. Germline CDR1 reads MRHNA; CDR2 reads SNTAGT. The rearrangement uses TRBV6-4 and TRBJ1-2, with 11 positions matching TRBD1. Specimen: PBMCs from blood, collected roughly 13 days after vaccination. This receptor was taken from a man aged 50 to 60 who received an inactivated influenza vaccine. CDR3 region: CASRDRGRDGYTF. In DNA form, the CDR3 reads TGTGCCAGCAGGGACAGGGGGCGTGATGGCTACACCTTC.